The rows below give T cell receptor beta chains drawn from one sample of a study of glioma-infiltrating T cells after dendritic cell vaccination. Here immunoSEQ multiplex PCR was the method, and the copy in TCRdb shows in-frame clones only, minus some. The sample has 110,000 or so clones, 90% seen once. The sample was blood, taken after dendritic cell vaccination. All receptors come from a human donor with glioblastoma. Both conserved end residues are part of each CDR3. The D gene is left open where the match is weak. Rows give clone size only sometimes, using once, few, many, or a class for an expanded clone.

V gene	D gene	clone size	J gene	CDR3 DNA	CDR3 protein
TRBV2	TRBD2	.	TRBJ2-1	TGTGCCAGCAGTGAACTAGCGGGAGCCTACAATGAGCAGTTCTTC	CASSELAGAYNEQFF
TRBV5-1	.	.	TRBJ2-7	TGCGCCAGCAGCTTGGGGACAGTGAGCTCCTACGAGCAGTACTTC	CASSLGTVSSYEQYF
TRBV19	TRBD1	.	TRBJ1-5	TGTGCCAGTGGAGGGGGACAGAGCAATCAGCCCCAGCATTTT	CASGGGQSNQPQHF
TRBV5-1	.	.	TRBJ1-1	TGCGCCAGCAGCTTGGACCTACTCTCTGAAGCTTTCTTT	CASSLDLLSEAFF
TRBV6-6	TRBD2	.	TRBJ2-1	TGTGCCAGCAGTCGGACTAGCGTATACAATGAGCAGTTCTTC	CASSRTSVYNEQFF
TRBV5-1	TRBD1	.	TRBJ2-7	TGCGCCAGCAGCCCCAACGCCCGGGACAGGGGGTTTCGGTACGAGCAGTACTTC	CASSPNARDRGFRYEQYF
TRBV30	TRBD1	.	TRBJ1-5	TGTGCCTGGAGTCCTCCGGGACAGGGAGGGTCGCGCAATCAGCCCCAGCATTTT	CAWSPPGQGGSRNQPQHF
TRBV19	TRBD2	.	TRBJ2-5	TGTGCCAGTAGTATCGGGGGGGAGACCCAGTACTTC	CASSIGGETQYF
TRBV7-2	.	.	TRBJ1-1	TGTGCCAGCAGCCCTCTAGGGGGCACTGAAGCTTTCTTT	CASSPLGGTEAFF
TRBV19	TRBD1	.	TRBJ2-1	TGTGCCAGTACCCACCTCGCACCGGGACAGGGACCAAATGAGCAGTTCTTC	CASTHLAPGQGPNEQFF
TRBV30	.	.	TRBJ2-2	TGTGCCGGGGGACTCGTCGGGGAGCTGTTTTTT	CAGGLVGELFF
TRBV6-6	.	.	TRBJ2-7	TGTGCCAGTCGGACCCGGGGTAATTCTAACGAGCAGTACTTC	CASRTRGNSNEQYF
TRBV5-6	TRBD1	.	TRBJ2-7	TGTGCCAGCAGCACCGGGACAGGGGTCTCCTACGAGCAGTACTTC	CASSTGTGVSYEQYF
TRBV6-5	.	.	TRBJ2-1	TGTGCCAGCAGTCGGCGTGAGGACTTCACTAATGAGCAGTTCTTC	CASSRREDFTNEQFF
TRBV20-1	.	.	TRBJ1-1	TGCAGTGCTCCAAGACAGATTGAAGCTTTCTTT	CSAPRQIEAFF
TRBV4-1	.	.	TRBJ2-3	TGCGCCAGCAGACAGGACTATAGCACAGATACGCAGTATTTT	CASRQDYSTDTQYF
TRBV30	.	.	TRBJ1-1	TGTGCCTGGAGTGCAAGGGGGGGTGAAGCTTTCTTT	CAWSARGGEAFF
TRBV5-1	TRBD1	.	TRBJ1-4	TGCGCCAGCAGCGCGGGACAGGGAGGAGAAAAACTGTTTTTT	CASSAGQGGEKLFF
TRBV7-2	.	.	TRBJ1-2	TGTGCCAGCAGCTCAGGGTCCAACTATGGCTACACCTTC	CASSSGSNYGYTF
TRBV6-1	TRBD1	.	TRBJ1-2	TGTGCCAGCAGTGAACAGGGGGAAGGTGGCTACACCTTC	CASSEQGEGGYTF
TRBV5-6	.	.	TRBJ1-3	TGTGCCAGCAGCCGAGATTTGACTGTCTCTGGAAACACCATATATTTT	CASSRDLTVSGNTIYF
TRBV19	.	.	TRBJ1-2	TGTGCCAGTAGTATAGATCCGGGATCTGGCTACACCTTC	CASSIDPGSGYTF
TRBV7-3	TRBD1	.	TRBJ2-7	TGTGCCAGCAGCTTAGGACAGGCGAGCTCCTACGAGCAGTACTTC	CASSLGQASSYEQYF
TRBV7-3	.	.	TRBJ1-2	TGTGCCAGCAGCACGGGTCCTCTGGTTTACGGCTACACCTTC	CASSTGPLVYGYTF
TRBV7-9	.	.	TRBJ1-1	TGTGCCAGCAGCTCGACAGGTAACACTGAAGCTTTCTTT	CASSSTGNTEAFF
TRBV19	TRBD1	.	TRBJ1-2	TGTGCCAGTAGGGAGACAGGGTCAAACTATGGCTACACCTTC	CASRETGSNYGYTF
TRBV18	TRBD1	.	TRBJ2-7	TGTGCCAGCTCACCACCCGGGACAGTGGTCTCCGAGCAGTACTTC	CASSPPGTVVSEQYF
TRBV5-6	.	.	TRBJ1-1	TGTGCCAGCAGCTTGGCGGGGGGCGGTGAAGCTTTCTTT	CASSLAGGGEAFF
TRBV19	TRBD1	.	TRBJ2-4	TGTGCCAGTAGTACCGGGACAGGGAACATTCAGTACTTC	CASSTGTGNIQYF
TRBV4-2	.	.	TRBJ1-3	TGTGCCAGCAGCCAGCGCCCTACGACGGACTTCTCTGGAAACACCATATATTTT	CASSQRPTTDFSGNTIYF
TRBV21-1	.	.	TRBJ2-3	TGTGCCAGCAGCAAAGCAAACAGGGTGCGGACAGATACGCAGTATTTT	CASSKANRVRTDTQYF
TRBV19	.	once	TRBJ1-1	TGTGCCAGTAGTCCCCGGGGGTCCACTGAAGCTTTCTTT	CASSPRGSTEAFF
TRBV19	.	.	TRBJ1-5	TGTGCCAGTACCCTCGGGGGCTCACCTCTAGCGGCCCAGCATTTT	CASTLGGSPLAAQHF
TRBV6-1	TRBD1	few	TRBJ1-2	TGTGCCAGCATGCCGGGACAGGGGGCGCAGGGCTACACCTTC	CASMPGQGAQGYTF
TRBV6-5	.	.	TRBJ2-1	TGTGCCAGCAGTTATACGGGGTCTCCCTACAATGAGCAGTTCTTC	CASSYTGSPYNEQFF
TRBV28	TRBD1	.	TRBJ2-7	TGTGCCAGCAGCAAAAGGACAGGGTGGACCTACGAGCAGTACTTC	CASSKRTGWTYEQYF
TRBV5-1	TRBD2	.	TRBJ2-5	TGCGCCAGCAGCTTGGGAGGGACTAGCGGGTCTTGGGGCCAAGAGACCCAGTACTTC	CASSLGGTSGSWGQETQYF
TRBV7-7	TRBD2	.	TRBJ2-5	TGTGCTAGCAGCTTAAGTCCGTTTAGCGGGAACTCCAAAGAGACCCAGTACTTC	CASSLSPFSGNSKETQYF
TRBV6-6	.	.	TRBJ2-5	TGTGCCAGCAGTTACTCGAGTCGGAGGCGTGAAGAGACCCAGTACTTC	CASSYSSRRREETQYF
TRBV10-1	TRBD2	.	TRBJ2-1	TGCGCCAGCAGTCCGGGACTAGCCTCCAATGAGCAGTTCTTC	CASSPGLASNEQFF
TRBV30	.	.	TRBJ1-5	TGTGCCTGGAGGCTCCCGGTTGGCAATCAGCCCCAGCATTTT	CAWRLPVGNQPQHF
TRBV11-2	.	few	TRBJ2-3	TGTGCCAGCAGCTTAGATGCCCTAGAGTTTGGATTGGGCACAGATACGCAGTATTTT	CASSLDALEFGLGTDTQYF
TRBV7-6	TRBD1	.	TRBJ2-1	TGTGCCAGCAGCTTAAGGCCGGGACAGGGGGCTAATGAGCAGTTCTTC	CASSLRPGQGANEQFF
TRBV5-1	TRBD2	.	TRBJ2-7	TGCGCCAGCAGCTTGTGGCGGCGGGAGGGCCCTGACAACGAGCAGTACTTC	CASSLWRREGPDNEQYF
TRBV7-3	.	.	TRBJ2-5	TGTGCCAGCAGCCCCAAAGAGACCCAGTACTTC	CASSPKETQYF
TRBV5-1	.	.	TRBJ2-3	TGCGCCAGCAGCTTGGAGGAGAGAACAGATACGCAGTATTTT	CASSLEERTDTQYF
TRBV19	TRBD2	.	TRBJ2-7	TGTGCCAGTAGTACGGGACTAGCGGGAGTCGAGCAGTACTTC	CASSTGLAGVEQYF
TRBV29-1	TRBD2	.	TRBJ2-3	TGCAGCGTCCCCCGTCCCCGGGGGGGGGAGGGCGGGTCCCCAGATACGCAGTATTTT	CSVPRPRGGEGGSPDTQYF
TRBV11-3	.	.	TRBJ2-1	TGTGCCAGCAGCACCGAAGGGAGTGAGCAGTTCTTC	CASSTEGSEQFF
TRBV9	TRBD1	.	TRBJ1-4	TGTGCCAGCAGCGTCTCGGGACAGGGGCTTGAAAAACTGTTTTTT	CASSVSGQGLEKLFF
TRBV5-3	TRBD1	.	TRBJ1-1	TGTGCCAGAAGCAAAGGGACAGGACTTAACACTGAAGCTTTCTTT	CARSKGTGLNTEAFF